This TCR beta chain was recorded in a study of cytomegalovirus exposure and HLA in healthy donors. For this clone: Antigen unknown.

60 Vbeta and 13 Jbeta primers were used in PCR. The protocol was immunoSEQ multiplex PCR, while the TCRdb copy is restricted to in-frame clones and leaves out a portion. The table lists roughly 230,000 clones, around 90% of them singletons. Study results and caveats: Reports state that TCR beta sequences accurately predicted most subjects' HLA-A and HLA-B alleles. The dataset shows that most TCR sequences were rare, while some public TCRs occurred in many donors. When analyzed later, a missense DCLRE1C variant was found to be linked to TCR beta V- and J-gene trimming.

V was trimmed by 5 bases and J by 4 bases, leaving 6 bases between them. Germline CDR1 MNHEY, CDR2 SMNVEV (reference sequence). There are 12 residues in the CDR3. V is TRBV27 and J is TRBJ1-3; D not resolved. Sequenced: PBMCs. The receptor comes from a girl aged 2-10 years in good health and CMV-seronegative. The CDR3 coding sequence is TGTGCCAGCAGTCCTAACGGAAACACCATATATTTT. Translating it yields CASSPNGNTIYF.